Listed below are T cell receptor beta chains from one sample, sequenced in a study of cytomegalovirus exposure and HLA in healthy donors. Sequencing was performed with immunoSEQ multiplex PCR; in TCRdb, only in-frame clones are kept and a portion is missing. The sample includes under 200,000 clones, about 83% seen only once; the top ten take 0.7% to 1%. Sequences were obtained from PBMCs. These receptors were taken from a woman younger than 45 in good health and CMV-seronegative. The CDR3 runs from the conserved cysteine through the conserved F or W. The D gene is left open where the match is weak. Size is omitted from some rows. Given values are once, few, many or a class for expanded clones.

CDR3aa: CATGDRSTDTQYF
CDR3nt: TGTGCCACCGGGGACAGAAGCACAGATACGCAGTATTTT
j_gene: TRBJ2-3
d_gene: TRBD1
v_gene: TRBV28
abundance: -

CDR3aa: CASTTDRAFNSPLHF
CDR3nt: TGTGCCAGCACCACGGACAGGGCTTTTAATTCACCCCTCCACTTT
j_gene: TRBJ1-6
d_gene: TRBD1
v_gene: TRBV5-6
abundance: once

CDR3aa: CASSGEPQETQYF
CDR3nt: TGTGCCAGCAGCGGGGAGCCCCAAGAGACCCAGTACTTC
j_gene: TRBJ2-5
d_gene: -
v_gene: TRBV5-4
abundance: -

CDR3aa: CASSPTQPGGGYEQYF
CDR3nt: TGTGCCAGCTCCCCCACCCAACCGGGGGGCGGCTACGAGCAGTACTTC
j_gene: TRBJ2-7
d_gene: -
v_gene: TRBV18
abundance: few

CDR3aa: CASSLKAGDTRQPQHF
CDR3nt: TGCGCCAGCAGCCTGAAGGCCGGGGATACGAGGCAGCCCCAGCATTTT
j_gene: TRBJ1-5
d_gene: -
v_gene: TRBV4-1
abundance: -

CDR3aa: CASSYSRVLDTQYF
CDR3nt: TGTGCCAGCAGTTACTCGAGGGTCCTGGATACGCAGTATTTT
j_gene: TRBJ2-3
d_gene: -
v_gene: TRBV6-5
abundance: -

CDR3aa: CASSEWLAGGREQYF
CDR3nt: TGTGCCAGCAGTGAGTGGCTAGCGGGAGGACGGGAGCAGTACTTC
j_gene: TRBJ2-7
d_gene: TRBD2
v_gene: TRBV2
abundance: -

CDR3aa: CASSPSLAAPDALHF
CDR3nt: TGTGCCAGCTCACCTTCCCTTGCAGCGCCCGATGCCCTCCACTTT
j_gene: TRBJ1-6
d_gene: -
v_gene: TRBV18
abundance: -

CDR3aa: CASTPAPPGVGGYTF
CDR3nt: TGTGCCAGCACCCCCGCCCCCCCGGGAGTAGGAGGCTACACCTTC
j_gene: TRBJ1-2
d_gene: -
v_gene: TRBV6-6
abundance: -

CDR3aa: CASSSAGVGGYGYTF
CDR3nt: TGTGCCAGCAGCTCCGCGGGGGTCGGCGGCTATGGCTACACCTTC
j_gene: TRBJ1-2
d_gene: -
v_gene: TRBV7-8
abundance: -

CDR3aa: CASSSSGVGANVLTF
CDR3nt: TGTGCCAGCAGCTCCTCAGGGGTCGGGGCCAACGTCCTGACTTTC
j_gene: TRBJ2-6
d_gene: -
v_gene: TRBV7-2
abundance: -

CDR3aa: CSARGATEAFF
CDR3nt: TGCAGTGCTAGAGGAGCCACTGAAGCTTTCTTT
j_gene: TRBJ1-1
d_gene: -
v_gene: TRBV20-1
abundance: -

CDR3aa: CASTHGVIQAGGNF
CDR3nt: TGTGCCAGCACCCATGGGGTGATCCAAGCGGGAGGTAACTTC
j_gene: TRBJ2-5
d_gene: TRBD2
v_gene: TRBV2
abundance: -

CDR3aa: CASSLFLGGETQYF
CDR3nt: TGCGCCAGCAGCCTCTTTCTGGGGGGAGAGACCCAGTACTTC
j_gene: TRBJ2-5
d_gene: -
v_gene: TRBV5-1
abundance: -

CDR3aa: CASAQLAGERWQYF
CDR3nt: TGTGCCAGCGCCCAACTAGCGGGAGAGCGTTGGCAGTACTTC
j_gene: TRBJ2-7
d_gene: TRBD2
v_gene: TRBV27
abundance: -

CDR3aa: CASSQGRGQGANEKLFF
CDR3nt: TGTGCCAGCAGCCAAGGCAGGGGTCAGGGGGCGAATGAAAAACTGTTTTTT
j_gene: TRBJ1-4
d_gene: TRBD1
v_gene: TRBV14
abundance: once

CDR3aa: CAGRGSSSYNEQFF
CDR3nt: TGTGCCGGCCGCGGGTCGAGCTCCTACAATGAGCAGTTCTTC
j_gene: TRBJ2-1
d_gene: -
v_gene: TRBV2
abundance: few

CDR3aa: CASSPFWDRGPAIYF
CDR3nt: TGTGCCAGCAGCCCCTTTTGGGACAGGGGCCCAGCCATATATTTT
j_gene: TRBJ1-3
d_gene: TRBD1
v_gene: TRBV7-9
abundance: once

CDR3aa: CASSLEPGRGTEAFF
CDR3nt: TGTGCCAGCAGCCTAGAACCGGGCAGGGGCACTGAAGCTTTCTTT
j_gene: TRBJ1-1
d_gene: -
v_gene: TRBV5-4
abundance: -

CDR3aa: CAISESTAMNTEAFF
CDR3nt: TGTGCCATCAGTGAGTCCACAGCCATGAACACTGAAGCTTTCTTT
j_gene: TRBJ1-1
d_gene: -
v_gene: TRBV10-3
abundance: -